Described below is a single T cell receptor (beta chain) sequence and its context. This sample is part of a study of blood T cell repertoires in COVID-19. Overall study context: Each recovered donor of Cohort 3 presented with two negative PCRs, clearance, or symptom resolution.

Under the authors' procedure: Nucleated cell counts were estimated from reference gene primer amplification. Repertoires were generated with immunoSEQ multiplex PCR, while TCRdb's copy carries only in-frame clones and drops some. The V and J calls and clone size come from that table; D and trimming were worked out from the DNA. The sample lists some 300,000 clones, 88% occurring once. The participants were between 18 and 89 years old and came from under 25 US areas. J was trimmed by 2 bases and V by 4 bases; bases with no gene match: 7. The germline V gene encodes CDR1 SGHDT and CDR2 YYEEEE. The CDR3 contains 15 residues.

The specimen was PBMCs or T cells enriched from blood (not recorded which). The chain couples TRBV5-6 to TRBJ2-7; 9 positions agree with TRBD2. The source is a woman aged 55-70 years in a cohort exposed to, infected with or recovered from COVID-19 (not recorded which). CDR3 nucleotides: TGTGCCAGCAGCCACTCCCGGACTAGCGCCTACGAGCAGTACTTC. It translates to CASSHSRTSAYEQYF.